These 7 T cell receptor beta chains came from one sample sequenced in a study of T cell repertoires in cytomegalovirus infection. These receptors are not linked to any known antigen. TCRdb reanalysed the reads using MiXCR and keeps one entry per CDR3 protein. The sample includes about 920,000 distinct CDR3 sequences, less than 35% of them seen just once. This specimen was cultured CD8+ T cells from PBMCs, taken from culture after CMV antigen stimulation. These receptors were obtained from a human donor in good health (CMV status not recorded). Some clones in this sample may be carry-over from other donors' samples.

This clonotype was seen only a few times. This chain connects TRBV6-1 to TRBJ2-7, with 7 bases identical to TRBD1. J gave up 3 bases and V 5 bases, and 7 bases lay outside the gene matches. Germline CDR1 MNHNS, CDR2 SASEGT. The length of the CDR3 is 14 residues. The CDR3 loop reads CASSLWTGHYEQYF. CDR3 bases: TGTGCCAGCAGTCTTTGGACAGGCCACTACGAGCAGTACTTC.

Details on this clonotype: A much larger clone lies one base from this, so it may be a read error. This chain links TRBV7-6 with TRBJ1-2; the D gene is possibly TRBD1 (5 bases). The germline V gene has CDR1 SGHVS and CDR2 FNYEAQ. This CDR3 spans 15 amino acids. Trimming shortened V by 11 bases and J by 6 bases, and 25 bases separated the two germline ends. CDR3 amino acids: CAGFKRGSGPNGYTF. For the CDR3, the DNA is TGTGCCGGTTTCAAACGGGGGAGCGGTCCCAATGGCTACACCTTC.

This rearrangement joins TRBV7-8 to TRBJ2-7; TRBD1 or TRBD2 may be the D gene (5 bases each). CDR1 SGHVS and CDR2 FQNEAQ come from the germline V gene. V was clipped by 5 bases and J by 3 bases, with 14 bases between them. There are 14 residues in the CDR3. CDR3 protein: CASSPGYGDYEQYF. CDR3 nucleotide sequence: TGTGCCAGCAGCCCAGGGTACGGGGACTACGAGCAGTACTTC. Together with reference TRBV7-8 and TRBJ2-7, the CDR3 gives the full variable domain: GAGVSQSPRYKVAKRGQDVALRCDPISGHVSLFWYQQALGQGPEFLTYFQNEAQLDKSGLPSDRFFAERPEGSVSTLKIQRTQQEDSAVYLCASSPGYGDYEQYFGPGTRLTVT.

This clonotype came up a few times. The rearrangement joins TRBV9 to TRBJ1-2, with D unresolved. The germline V gene has CDR1 SGDLS and CDR2 YYNGEE. V lost 4 bases and J lost 0, with 10 bases in between. This CDR3 contains 14 residues. The CDR3 DNA reads as TGTGCCAGCAGCCCTCAGAGCACTAACTATGGCTACACCTTC. It is translated as CASSPQSTNYGYTF.

The V call is TRBV12-3 or TRBV12-4, the J call TRBJ2-7; unclear D gene. Trimming cost V 7 bases and J 7 bases, with 14 bases left between them. The CDR3 covers 12 residues. For the CDR3, the DNA is TGTGCCAGCACCCTTGGCCTGAGGGAGCAGTACTTC. This gives the protein CASTLGLREQYF.

The CDR3, as DNA: TGTGCCAGCAGCTCCTTTGGGCCGACCCCCTACGAGCAGTACTTC. It specifies CASSSFGPTPYEQYF. This chain connects TRBV7-6 to TRBJ2-7, with D unresolved. CDR1 is SGHVS, CDR2 FNYEAQ, per germline. V gave up 4 bases and J gave up 2 bases, with 15 bases separating them. The CDR3 spans 15 residues.

V is TRBV4-3 and J is TRBJ1-1; perhaps TRBD1 as D (5 bases). Between the trimmed V and J ends, which lost 1 base and 0 bases, there was a span of 9 bases. CDR3 length: 15 residues. Germline V lookup: CDR1 LGHNA, CDR2 YSLEER. This CDR3 reads CASSQGREMNTEAFF. In DNA form, the CDR3 reads TGCGCCAGCAGCCAAGGCAGGGAAATGAACACTGAAGCTTTCTTT.